The rows below give T cell receptor beta chains drawn from one sample of a study of identical twins. TCRdb processed the 5' RACE reads anew with MiXCR; each CDR3 protein has one entry. The repertoire holds nearly 900,000 distinct CDR3 sequences, with around an eighth as singletons. These same data were also listed under a study on yellow fever vaccine responses in identical twins.

Source material: PBMCs. Source of these receptors: a woman under 30 in good health. CDR3s include the opening cysteine and the closing phenylalanine or tryptophan. D genes are given only for firm matches. Clone size is not always given. Where it is, it says once, few, many or a class for expanded clones.

j_gene	abundance	v_gene	d_gene	CDR3nt	CDR3aa
TRBJ1-1	-	TRBV2	TRBD1	TGTGCCAGCAGTGAGATGGGGCCGACAGGGGCGAACACTGAAGCTTTCTTT	CASSEMGPTGANTEAFF
TRBJ1-2	few	TRBV7-2	-	TGTGCCAGCAGCTTAGTAACAGGGAACTATGGCTACACCTTC	CASSLVTGNYGYTF
TRBJ1-3	few	TRBV10-3	-	TGTGCCATCAGTGAACCAATGGGACGGTCCTCTGGAAACACCATATATTTT	CAISEPMGRSSGNTIYF
TRBJ2-5	many	TRBV5-6	TRBD1	TGTGCCAGCAGCCACGACAGGGTGCAAGAGACCCAGTACTTC	CASSHDRVQETQYF
TRBJ2-1	many	TRBV7-2	TRBD2	TGTGCCAGCAGCTTATCCGGGACTAGCAGCTACAATGAGCAGTTCTTC	CASSLSGTSSYNEQFF
TRBJ2-1	few	TRBV5-1	-	TGCGCCAGCAGCTTGCGACTCAATGAGCAGTTCTTC	CASSLRLNEQFF
TRBJ2-1	-	TRBV9	-	TGTGCCAGCACGCCGGTGGGCACCCGGGCTGAGCAGTTCTTC	CASTPVGTRAEQFF
TRBJ2-1	-	TRBV10-3	TRBD2	TGTGCCATCGCGGGCGTTGGTGGAGCGGGAGGTGGGAATGAGCAGTTCTTC	CAIAGVGGAGGGNEQFF
TRBJ2-7	few	TRBV5-1	-	TGCGCCAGCAGCTTGGGCCATCAGGAGCGCGACGAGCAGTACTTC	CASSLGHQERDEQYF
TRBJ2-3	many	TRBV6-1	-	TGTGCCAGCAGCATAGCGGAAACTACAGATACGCAGTATTTT	CASSIAETTDTQYF
TRBJ2-3	-	TRBV7-9	-	TGTGCCAGCAGCTTAACCCAGGCCACAGATACGCAGTATTTT	CASSLTQATDTQYF
TRBJ2-7	-	TRBV18	-	TGTGCCAGCTCACCCCCGAGGGCGGCCACCTACGAGCAGTACTTC	CASSPPRAATYEQYF
TRBJ2-4	few	TRBV11-1	-	TGTGCCAGCAGCGTGGGGGGAGTTGGAAACATTCAGTACTTC	CASSVGGVGNIQYF
TRBJ2-2	few	TRBV20-1	-	TGCAGTGCTTTAGGCGGGGACACCGGGGAGCTGTTTTTT	CSALGGDTGELFF
TRBJ2-5	many	TRBV10-3	-	TGTGCCATCAGTGAGTCTCAGGGTGTCTGGACCCAGTACTTC	CAISESQGVWTQYF
TRBJ2-1	few	TRBV12-3/TRBV12-4	-	TGTGCCAGCAGAGGTCTTACCTACAATGAGCAGTTCTTC	CASRGLTYNEQFF
TRBJ2-1	-	TRBV12-3/TRBV12-4	TRBD2	TGTGCCAGCAGTTTAAAGGGGCACCAGACTAGCGGGAGGGCCCCCTTTGGGAATGAGCAGTTCTTC	CASSLKGHQTSGRAPFGNEQFF
TRBJ2-2	few	TRBV20-1	-	TGCAGTGCTAGAGGGCCTTCGGAGAGCGGGGAGCTGTTTTTT	CSARGPSESGELFF
TRBJ2-3	few	TRBV3-1	-	TGTGCCAGCAGCCAAGGGCAAGAACGGACAGATACGCAGTATTTT	CASSQGQERTDTQYF
TRBJ1-4	few	TRBV12-3/TRBV12-4	-	TGTGCCAGCAGCCCCCGGGGTGGTGAAAAACTGTTTTTT	CASSPRGGEKLFF
TRBJ1-4	few	TRBV5-4	TRBD1	TGTGCCAGCAGCTCGAACCAGGGGGTTGAAAAACTGTTTTTT	CASSSNQGVEKLFF
TRBJ2-1	-	TRBV6-1	TRBD2	TGTGCCAGCAGCCCACCCGGGGGGGCCCCCCCTAATGAGCAGTTCTTC	CASSPPGGAPPNEQFF
TRBJ2-1	-	TRBV4-1	TRBD2	TGCGCCAGCAGCCAAGTTGTTACTAGCGGTCTCGATGAGCAGTTCTTC	CASSQVVTSGLDEQFF
TRBJ1-5	many	TRBV12-3/TRBV12-4	TRBD1	TGTGCCAGCAGACCGACAGGGGGCAATCAGCCCCAGCATTTT	CASRPTGGNQPQHF
TRBJ2-1	-	TRBV20-1	TRBD2	TGCAGTGCTAGAGATTCGGTAGCGGGGGGGCGGGGTGAGCAGTTCTTC	CSARDSVAGGRGEQFF
TRBJ2-4	few	TRBV9	-	TGTGCCAGCAGCGTAGGTTCAACAGGAGGAAACATTCAGTACTTC	CASSVGSTGGNIQYF
TRBJ1-2	-	TRBV29-1	-	TGCAGCGTTGAGGACGGGTTGCCTAACTATGGCTACACCTTC	CSVEDGLPNYGYTF
TRBJ2-1	few	TRBV4-1	-	TGCGCCAGCAAAGACGGGGTAAGCACCTACAATGAGCAGTTCTTC	CASKDGVSTYNEQFF
TRBJ2-3	few	TRBV12-3/TRBV12-4	TRBD2	TGTGCCAGCAGTCGTAGAGCGGGGCTTAGCACAGATACGCAGTATTTT	CASSRRAGLSTDTQYF
TRBJ2-1	-	TRBV5-1	TRBD1	TGCGCCAGCAGCTTGGTGGGACAGATCTACAATGAGCAGTTCTTC	CASSLVGQIYNEQFF
TRBJ2-4	many	TRBV20-1	TRBD1	TGCAGTGCTAGGTTAGACAGGGATTACGGAAACATTCAGTACTTC	CSARLDRDYGNIQYF
TRBJ2-4	few	TRBV7-2	-	TGTGCCAGCGGCCGAACGACGGGAGACAAAAACATTCAGTACTTC	CASGRTTGDKNIQYF
TRBJ1-2	few	TRBV20-1	TRBD1	TGCAGTGCTAGTTTTCAGGGGGGTATGGGCTATGGCTACACCTTC	CSASFQGGMGYGYTF
TRBJ2-1	many	TRBV12-3/TRBV12-4	-	TGTGCCAGCAGTTTACGGACACCCTCCAATGAGCAGTTCTTC	CASSLRTPSNEQFF
TRBJ2-1	-	TRBV18	-	TGTGCCAGCTCACTACGAGGGTTCCAGGACAATGAGCAGTTCTTC	CASSLRGFQDNEQFF
TRBJ1-5	few	TRBV12-3/TRBV12-4	-	TGTGCCAGCAGTTGGGGGGGTGGTGGGCCCCAGCATTTT	CASSWGGGGPQHF
TRBJ2-5	-	TRBV6-5	TRBD2	TGTGCCAGCAGTTACAAAACGACTAGCCAAGTCTACTTC	CASSYKTTSQVYF
TRBJ1-2	-	TRBV6-5	TRBD1	TGTGCCAGCAGTTACTCGGGACAGGGGGACTATGGCTACACCTTC	CASSYSGQGDYGYTF
TRBJ2-3	-	TRBV4-1	-	TGCGCCAGCAGCCAAGATGGGGTGAGGAGAGATACGCAGTATTTT	CASSQDGVRRDTQYF
TRBJ2-1	many	TRBV28	TRBD2	TGTGCCAGCAGAACCCAGACTAGCGGGAAGGGCGGTGAGCAGTTCTTC	CASRTQTSGKGGEQFF
TRBJ1-1	-	TRBV12-3/TRBV12-4	-	TGTGCCAGCAGTTTACTCAGTCTTCGCACTGAAGCTTTCTTT	CASSLLSLRTEAFF
TRBJ2-5	few	TRBV29-1	-	TGCAGCGTTTGGGGGGCGCAAGAGACCCAGTACTTC	CSVWGAQETQYF
TRBJ1-5	-	TRBV12-3/TRBV12-4	-	TGTGCCAGCAGTTTAGGGGAACAGGGTCATCAGCCCCAGCATTTT	CASSLGEQGHQPQHF
TRBJ2-1	many	TRBV10-3	-	TGTGCCATCAGTGAGTCCTGGACCGACTACAATGAGCAGTTCTTC	CAISESWTDYNEQFF
TRBJ2-3	-	TRBV7-8	-	TGTGCCAGCAGCCTGCCGGGACTCCATTCCACAGATACGCAGTATTTT	CASSLPGLHSTDTQYF
TRBJ2-5	-	TRBV29-1	-	TGCAGCGTTGGTCAGTCACAAGAGACCCAGTACTTC	CSVGQSQETQYF
TRBJ2-2	-	TRBV4-2	TRBD2	TGTGCCAGCAGCCCGTTACCTAGCGGGGGGGCGGTTACCGGGGAGCTGTTTTTT	CASSPLPSGGAVTGELFF